This TCR beta chain was captured by sequencing in a study of T cells after somatic rescue of genetic block. Germline V gives CDR1 MDHEN, CDR2 SYDVKM. The germline V and J ends were trimmed by 11 bases and 1 base, with 21 bases remaining between them. The CDR3 is 16 amino acids. Using immunoSEQ multiplex PCR, the repertoire was profiled, and TCRdb retains in-frame clones only, with some absent. The sample lists roughly 8,000 clones; around 75% were seen once. The V call is TRBV28, the J call TRBJ1-5; no clear D gene. The sequenced sample consisted of peripheral blood mononuclear cells (PBMCs). This clonotype was obtained from a boy between 5 and 17 years old. The CDR3: CAGASSVRGSNQPQHF. The CDR3 nucleotides are TGTGCCGGCGCCTCATCCGTTCGGGGAAGCAATCAGCCCCAGCATTTT.